This T cell receptor (beta chain) appears in the sequencing data of a study of blood T cell repertoires in COVID-19. The method was immunoSEQ multiplex PCR; TCRdb's version includes in-frame clones alone and lacks a portion of them. The sample gives roughly 100,000 clones, 70% to 90% of which show up once; around 2% is in the top ten. V was clipped by 5 bases and J by 2 bases; unmatched bases: 6. Looked up from germline, CDR1 is SQVTM and CDR2 is ANQGSEA. CDR3 length: 15 residues. The chain recombines TRBV29-1 with TRBJ2-3; TRBD2 matches 11 bases. The origin of this receptor is a man aged 50 or older with active COVID-19. The sample consisted of peripheral blood. The CDR3 here is CSVSLLAGVTDTQYF. The CDR3 bases are TGCAGCGTTTCGTTACTAGCGGGAGTCACAGATACGCAGTATTTT.